The 4 T cell receptor beta chains listed next were all sequenced from one sample in a study of cytomegalovirus exposure and HLA in healthy donors (dated by TCRdb to 2015 to 2018). Library preparation employed the immunoSEQ multiplex PCR assay. The multiplex PCR relied on a mix of 60 forward primers for TCR Vbeta segments and 13 reverse primers for TCR Jbeta segments. TCRdb took over this immuneACCESS table, retaining in-frame rearrangements with V and J assigned. Such tables are incomplete; in checked studies, under half of the missing clones stem from an unresolved V gene, and the remainder is unexplained. This sample is represented by 150,000 or so clones; around 79% of them were singletons. The ten top clones hold approximately 8% of the sample. Material: PBMCs. These receptors came from a man younger than 40 in good health and CMV-seropositive.

The chain employs TRBV14 and TRBJ2-2; no clear D gene. Germline CDR1 and CDR2: SGHDN and FVKESK. V dropped 4 bases and J dropped 2 bases, with 11 bases sitting between them. There are 15 residues in the CDR3. CDR3 protein: CASSRVMTNTGELFF. The CDR3 region has the DNA TGTGCCAGCAGCCGAGTGATGACAAACACCGGGGAGCTGTTTTTT.

The V call is TRBV4-1, the J call TRBJ2-3; 10 bases line up with TRBD2. Germline trimming cut 4 bases from V and 3 bases from J; bases unmatched to any gene: 10. The CDR3 loop spans 17 amino acids. Germline lookup yields CDR1 MGHRA and CDR2 YSYEKL. The CDR3 loop is CASSLFPASGRTDTQYF. CDR3 DNA sequence: TGCGCCAGCAGCCTTTTCCCGGCTAGCGGGAGAACAGATACGCAGTATTTT.

V and J are TRBV30 and TRBJ2-3; weak D call: TRBD1 (5 bases). There are 14 residues in the CDR3. Germline V gene data show CDR1 as GTSNPN and CDR2 as SVGIG (reference sequence). Here the CDR3 reads CVFSAGSSTDTQYF. The DNA of the CDR3 is TGTGTCTTCAGCGCAGGGTCGAGCACAGATACGCAGTATTTT.

The chain uses TRBV20-1 and TRBJ1-2; D is unclear. Per germline, CDR1 DFQATT and CDR2 SNEGSKA (reference sequence). Trimming removed 6 bases at V and 8 bases at J, with 13 bases between. The CDR3 runs to 11 residues. The DNA of the CDR3 is TGCAGTGCCGGACTAGAAGGAGGCTACACCTTC. The encoded protein is CSAGLEGGYTF.